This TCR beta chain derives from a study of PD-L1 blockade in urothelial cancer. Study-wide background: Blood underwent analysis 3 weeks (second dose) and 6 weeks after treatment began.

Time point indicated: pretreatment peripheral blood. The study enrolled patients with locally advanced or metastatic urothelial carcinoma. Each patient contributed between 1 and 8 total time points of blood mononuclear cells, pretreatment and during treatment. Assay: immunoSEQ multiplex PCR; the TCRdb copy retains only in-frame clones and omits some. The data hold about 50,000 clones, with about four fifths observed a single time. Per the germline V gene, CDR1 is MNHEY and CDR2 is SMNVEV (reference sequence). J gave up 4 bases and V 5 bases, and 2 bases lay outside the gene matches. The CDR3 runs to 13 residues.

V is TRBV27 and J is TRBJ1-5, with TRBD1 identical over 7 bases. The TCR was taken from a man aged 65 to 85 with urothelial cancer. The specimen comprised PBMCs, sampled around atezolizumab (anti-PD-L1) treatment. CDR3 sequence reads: CASSPQGNQPQHF. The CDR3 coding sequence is TGTGCCAGCAGTCCACAGGGGAATCAGCCCCAGCATTTT.